This entry lists 8 T cell receptor beta chains sequenced from one sample in a study of blood T cells in healthy people across ages. A sample-barcoded 5' primer and a J-beta primer mix were used in a second PCR of roughly 7 to 12 cycles. TCRdb reprocessed the 5' RACE reads with MiXCR, giving one entry per CDR3 protein. Here the sample spans about 780,000 distinct CDR3 sequences, about half being singletons. The sample was blood. Receptors originate from a man at least 80 years old in good health.

The gene calls are TRBV5-1 and TRBJ2-5; TRBD1 agrees at 12 bases. From germline, CDR1 is SGHRS and CDR2 YFSETQ. The CDR3 loop spans 15 amino acids. V shed 4 bases and J 11 bases; nucleotides not matched to a gene: 12. The CDR3 region is CASSKTGTGGHEQYF. The DNA for the CDR3 is TGCGCCAGCAGCAAAACCGGGACAGGGGGCCATGAGCAGTACTTC.

This rearrangement joins TRBV3-1 to TRBJ2-7; D might be TRBD1 (6 bases). The end of the DNA is better explained by TRBJ2-5, so the J call may be wrong. The CDR3 covers 13 residues. Germline V gene data show CDR1 as LGHDT and CDR2 as YNNKEL (reference sequence). The CDR3 DNA is TGTGCCAGCAGCCGGGGACAATCAGAGACCCAGTACTTC. Amino acid sequence: CASSRGQSETQYF.

The chain uses TRBV20-1 and TRBJ2-1; TRBD2 aligns across 8 bases. Germline V gives CDR1 DFQATT, CDR2 SNEGSKA (reference sequence). The length of the CDR3 is 14 residues. Unmatched junction bases numbered 6, after V lost 4 bases and J lost 4 bases. CDR3 protein: CSATETSAYNEQFF. In DNA form, the CDR3 reads TGCAGTGCTACCGAGACTAGCGCGTACAATGAGCAGTTCTTC.

Concerning this clonotype itself: A clone one base away is much larger, so this may be a read error. The V and J genes are TRBV5-1 and TRBJ2-5; D is ambiguous. Germline CDR1 is SGHRS and CDR2 is YFSETQ. V shed 0 bases and J shed 11 bases, with 17 bases lying between them. The CDR3 covers 14 residues. The CDR3 DNA reads as TGCGCCAGCAGCTTGGGAGCTAACCACAATGAGCAGTACTTC. This codes for CASSLGANHNEQYF.

The chain links TRBV20-1 to TRBJ2-1; 11 bases line up with TRBD1. Germline trimming cut 0 bases from V and 10 bases from J; bases unmatched to any gene: 11. The CDR3 covers 16 residues. Germline CDR1 reads DFQATT; CDR2 reads SNEGSKA (reference sequence). The CDR3 nucleotides are TGCAGTGCTAGAGATCCCGGGCGGACAGGGGGCTACGAGCAGTTCTTC. Encoded protein: CSARDPGRTGGYEQFF.

This clonotype was found many times. This sequence joins TRBV29-1 and TRBJ2-7, with a tentative D call TRBD1 (6 bases). Trimming took off 6 bases at V and 0 bases at J, with 15 bases between the two ends. The CDR3 totals 14 residues. Germline V gene lookup returns CDR1 SQVTM and CDR2 ANQGSEA. The CDR3 protein is CSVLDRTSSYEQYF. The CDR3 DNA sequence: TGCAGCGTCCTAGACAGGACGAGCTCCTACGAGCAGTACTTC.

The chain carries TRBV18 and TRBJ2-5, with a weak D call TRBD1 (5 bases). Germline V gives CDR1 KGHSH, CDR2 LQKENI. V was pared by 1 base and J by 11 bases, with 17 bases between. There are 14 residues in the CDR3. CDR3 nucleotides: TGTGCCAGCTCACCACAGGGGTCCTACAATGAGCAGTACTTC. Protein product: CASSPQGSYNEQYF.

V and J are TRBV4-1 and TRBJ2-7; 9 bases match TRBD1. Unmatched junction bases numbered 5, after V lost 2 bases and J lost 3 bases. This CDR3 is built from 15 residues. Germline V gives CDR1 MGHRA, CDR2 YSYEKL. The CDR3 region has the DNA TGCGCCAGCAGCCAACCGGGACAGGGAGACTACGAGCAGTACTTC. This gives the protein CASSQPGQGDYEQYF.